The source of this T cell receptor (beta chain) is a study of T cell changes during pregnancy in multiple sclerosis. The assay was immunoSEQ multiplex PCR, and TCRdb's table has in-frame clones only and misses some. The sample contains under 120,000 clones, 80% to 95% of which appear only once. V was trimmed by 5 bases and J by 4 bases, leaving 11 bases between them. Germline V gene data show CDR1 as SEHNR and CDR2 as FQNEAQ (reference sequence). The CDR3 covers 13 residues. This clonotype originated in a female donor with multiple sclerosis, enrolled in a pregnancy study. The sample in question was peripheral blood, obtained after pregnancy. The chain carries TRBV7-9 and TRBJ1-2; D unresolved. The DNA of the CDR3 is TGTGCCAGCAGCGCCGGGGAATTCTATGGCTACACCTTC. Amino acids: CASSAGEFYGYTF.